Listed below are T cell receptor beta chains from one sample, sequenced in a study of T cells in Graves' hyperthyroidism and ophthalmopathy. MiXCR, applied by TCRdb to the multiplex PCR reads, yields one record per CDR3 protein. The sample consists of a few hundred thousand distinct CDR3 sequences, about 13% of them appearing once. Input material: blood. Every receptor here comes from a woman between 18 and 29 years old with Graves' hyperthyroidism. The CDR3 runs from the conserved cysteine through the conserved F or W. A D gene is named only where the DNA matches it firmly. A clone size is listed for some rows: how often the clone was seen (once, few, many), or a class if it is expanded.

v_gene	j_gene	abundance	d_gene	CDR3aa	CDR3nt
TRBV6-1	TRBJ2-7	-	TRBD2	CATFAGGVSASYEQYF	TGTGCCACCTTCGCGGGAGGGGTAAGCGCATCCTACGAGCAGTACTTC
TRBV6-2/TRBV6-3	TRBJ2-1	many	TRBD2	CASKPGLAGGMNEQFF	TGTGCCAGCAAACCGGGACTAGCGGGGGGGATGAATGAGCAGTTCTTC
TRBV12-3/TRBV12-4	TRBJ1-5	many	-	CASRARGESPQHF	TGTGCCAGCAGGGCAAGGGGGGAATCGCCCCAGCATTTT
TRBV6-6	TRBJ2-1	many	TRBD2	CASSYVSGGSSYNEQFF	TGTGCCAGCAGTTACGTATCGGGGGGGAGCTCCTACAATGAGCAGTTCTTC
TRBV14	TRBJ2-2	-	-	CASSQAPAGPYTGELFF	TGTGCCAGCAGCCAAGCTCCGGCGGGGCCGTACACCGGGGAGCTGTTTTTT
TRBV4-1	TRBJ1-3	many	-	CASSQEGNTIYF	TGCGCCAGCAGCCAGGAGGGGAACACCATATATTTT
TRBV19	TRBJ1-6	few	-	CASSIGRAINSPLHF	TGTGCCAGTAGTATAGGGAGGGCGATTAATTCACCCCTCCACTTT
TRBV28	TRBJ2-7	-	-	CASSLSAAYEQHF	TGTGCCAGCAGTTTAAGTGCCGCCTACGAGCAGCACTTC
TRBV28	TRBJ1-2	many	-	CASSLTLTYGYTF	TGTGCCAGCAGTTTGACGCTTACCTATGGCTACACCTTC
TRBV2	TRBJ1-2	many	-	CASRDRDLHGNGYTF	TGTGCCAGCAGGGACCGGGACCTCCATGGGAATGGCTACACCTTC
TRBV5-4	TRBJ2-3	-	-	CASREDYTDTQYF	TGTGCCAGCAGAGAGGACTACACAGATACGCAGTATTTT
TRBV28	TRBJ2-7	many	TRBD2	CASSDWFAGDYEQYF	TGTGCCAGCAGTGATTGGTTTGCGGGAGACTACGAGCAGTACTTC
TRBV28	TRBJ2-7	many	-	CASRDGQGRGVYEQYF	TGTGCCAGCAGGGATGGACAGGGGCGGGGGGTCTACGAGCAGTACTTC
TRBV11-3	TRBJ2-7	many	-	CASGRGNEQYF	TGTGCCAGCGGGAGAGGGAACGAGCAGTACTTC
TRBV14	TRBJ1-2	few	-	CASSQWDSRPNYGYTF	TGTGCCAGCAGCCAATGGGACTCACGTCCAAACTATGGCTACACCTTC
TRBV5-1	TRBJ1-1	-	-	CASSRGGGGDTEAFF	TGCGCCAGCAGCCGGGGGGGGGGGGGGGACACTGAAGCTTTCTTT
TRBV12-3/TRBV12-4	TRBJ2-7	many	TRBD2	CASSLGLAGVEQYF	TGTGCCAGCAGTTTAGGGCTAGCGGGAGTCGAGCAGTACTTC
TRBV11-2	TRBJ1-5	many	-	CASSLQGIRQPQHF	TGTGCCAGCAGCCTACAGGGTATTAGGCAGCCCCAGCATTTT
TRBV28	TRBJ2-7	many	TRBD1	CASSKGQAPYEQYF	TGTGCCAGCAGCAAGGGACAGGCGCCTTACGAGCAGTACTTC
TRBV6-1	TRBJ2-5	few	TRBD2	CASSSRLAGAETQYF	TGTGCCAGCAGTTCCAGACTAGCGGGAGCGGAGACCCAGTACTTC
TRBV7-2	TRBJ1-3	many	-	CASSPPGRGGSGNTIYF	TGTGCCAGCAGCCCTCCGGGACGGGGGGGATCTGGAAACACCATATATTTT
TRBV4-1	TRBJ2-7	-	TRBD2	CASSQGERGSYEQYF	TGCGCCAGCAGCCAAGGTGAGCGGGGTTCCTACGAGCAGTACTTC
TRBV28	TRBJ1-1	many	-	CASSFSGMNTEAFF	TGTGCCAGCAGTTTTTCGGGAATGAACACTGAAGCTTTCTTT
TRBV5-1	TRBJ2-5	-	TRBD1	CASSLERTGRETQYF	TGCGCCAGCAGCTTGGAGCGGACAGGAAGGGAGACCCAGTACTTC
TRBV25-1	TRBJ1-6	few	TRBD1	CASSGAGLTGGGNSPLHF	TGTGCCAGCAGCGGAGCCGGCCTGACAGGGGGCGGTAATTCACCCCTCCACTTT
TRBV7-9	TRBJ1-1	-	TRBD1	CASKPMTGDTEAFF	TGTGCCAGCAAACCAATGACAGGGGACACTGAAGCTTTCTTT
TRBV7-9	TRBJ1-2	few	-	CASSLVRGHEEDYTF	TGTGCCAGCAGCTTAGTACGGGGACATGAGGAGGACTACACCTTC
TRBV7-3	TRBJ2-3	many	TRBD2	CASSLNGWEGADTQYF	TGTGCCAGCAGCTTAAACGGGTGGGAGGGCGCAGATACGCAGTATTTT
TRBV10-3	TRBJ1-1	many	-	CAISDRGNTEAFF	TGTGCCATCAGTGACAGGGGGAACACTGAAGCTTTCTTT
TRBV18	TRBJ2-7	many	-	CASSPYGGHYEQYF	TGTGCCAGCTCACCATACGGGGGACACTACGAGCAGTACTTC
TRBV11-1	TRBJ1-1	-	-	CASSWARAADTEAFF	TGTGCCAGCAGCTGGGCACGGGCAGCGGACACTGAAGCTTTCTTT